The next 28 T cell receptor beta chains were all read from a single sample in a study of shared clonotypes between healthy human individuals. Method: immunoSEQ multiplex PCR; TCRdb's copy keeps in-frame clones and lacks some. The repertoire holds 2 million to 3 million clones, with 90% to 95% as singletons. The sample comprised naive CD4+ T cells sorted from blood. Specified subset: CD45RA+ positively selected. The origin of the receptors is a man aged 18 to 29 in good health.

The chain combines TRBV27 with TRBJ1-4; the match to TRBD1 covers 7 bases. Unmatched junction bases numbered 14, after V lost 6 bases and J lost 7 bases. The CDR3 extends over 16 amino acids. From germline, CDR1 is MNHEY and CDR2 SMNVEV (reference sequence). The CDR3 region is CASSWAWQGGGEKLFF. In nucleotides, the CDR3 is TGTGCCAGCAGCTGGGCATGGCAGGGGGGCGGTGAAAAACTGTTTTTT.

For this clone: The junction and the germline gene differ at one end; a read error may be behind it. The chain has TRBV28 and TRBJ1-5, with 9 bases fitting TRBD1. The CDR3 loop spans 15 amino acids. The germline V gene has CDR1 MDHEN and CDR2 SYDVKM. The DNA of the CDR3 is TGTGCCAGCAGTTTCCAAACAGGGGGCAAACAGCCCCAGCATTTT. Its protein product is CASSFQTGGKQPQHF. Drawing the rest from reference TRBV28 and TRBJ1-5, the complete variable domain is DVKVTQSSRYLVKRTGEKVFLECVQDMDHENMFWYRQDPGLGLRLIYFSYDVKMKEKGDIPEGYSVSREKKERFSLILESASTNQTSMYLCASSFQTGGKQPQHFGDGTRLSIL.

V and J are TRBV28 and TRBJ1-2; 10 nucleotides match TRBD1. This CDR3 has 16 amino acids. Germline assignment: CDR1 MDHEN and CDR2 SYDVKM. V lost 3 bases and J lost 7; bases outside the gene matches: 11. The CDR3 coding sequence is TGTGCCAGCAGTTTCACAGCTCCGGGACAGGGGACTGGCTACACCTTC. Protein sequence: CASSFTAPGQGTGYTF.

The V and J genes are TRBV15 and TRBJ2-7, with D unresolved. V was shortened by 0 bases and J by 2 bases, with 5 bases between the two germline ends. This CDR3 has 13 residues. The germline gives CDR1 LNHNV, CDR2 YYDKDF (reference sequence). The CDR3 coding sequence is TGTGCCACCAGCAGAGATGGGGCCTACGAGCAGTACTTC. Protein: CATSRDGAYEQYF.

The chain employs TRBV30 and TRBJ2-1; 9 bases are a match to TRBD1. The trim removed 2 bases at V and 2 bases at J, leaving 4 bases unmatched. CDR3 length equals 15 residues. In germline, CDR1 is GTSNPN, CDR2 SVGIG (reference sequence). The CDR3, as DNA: TGTGCCTGGAGTCCCCGGGACAGGGCCTACAATGAGCAGTTCTTC. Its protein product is CAWSPRDRAYNEQFF.

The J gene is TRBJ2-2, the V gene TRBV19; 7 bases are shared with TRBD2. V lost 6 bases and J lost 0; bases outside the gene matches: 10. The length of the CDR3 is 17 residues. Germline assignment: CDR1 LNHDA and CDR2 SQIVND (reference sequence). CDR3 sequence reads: CASRFSGFLSNTGELFF. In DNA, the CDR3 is TGTGCCAGTAGGTTTAGCGGGTTTCTCTCGAACACCGGGGAGCTGTTTTTT.

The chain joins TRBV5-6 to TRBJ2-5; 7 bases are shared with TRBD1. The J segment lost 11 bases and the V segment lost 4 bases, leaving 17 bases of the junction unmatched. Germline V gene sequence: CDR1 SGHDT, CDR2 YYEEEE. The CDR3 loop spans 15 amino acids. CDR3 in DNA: TGTGCCAGCAGCCTCTCGGGACAGTACTTACGAGGGCAGTACTTC. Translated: CASSLSGQYLRGQYF.

CDR3 region: CASSSALAGGTYEQYF. CDR3 nucleotides: TGTGCCAGCAGCTCCGCTCTAGCGGGGGGCACCTACGAGCAGTACTTC. J is TRBJ2-7 and V is TRBV5-6; the match to TRBD2 covers 11 bases. V shed 3 bases and J 2 bases; nucleotides not matched to a gene: 7. Germline values: CDR1 SGHDT, CDR2 YYEEEE. CDR3 size: 16 residues.

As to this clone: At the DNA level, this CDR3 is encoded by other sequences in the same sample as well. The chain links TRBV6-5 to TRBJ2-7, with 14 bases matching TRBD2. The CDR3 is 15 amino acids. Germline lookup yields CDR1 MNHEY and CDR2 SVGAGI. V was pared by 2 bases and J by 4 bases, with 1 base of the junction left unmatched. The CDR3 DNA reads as TGTGCCAGCAGTTACGGGACTAGCGGGAGTTACGAGCAGTACTTC. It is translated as CASSYGTSGSYEQYF.

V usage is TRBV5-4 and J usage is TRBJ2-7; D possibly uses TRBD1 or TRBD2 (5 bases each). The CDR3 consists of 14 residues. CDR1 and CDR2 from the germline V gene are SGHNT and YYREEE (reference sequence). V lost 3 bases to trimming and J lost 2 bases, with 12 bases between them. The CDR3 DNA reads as TGTGCCAGCAGCTCCCTCGGGACCACCTACGAGCAGTACTTC. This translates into CASSSLGTTYEQYF. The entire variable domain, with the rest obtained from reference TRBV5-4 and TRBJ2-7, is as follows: ETGVTQSPTHLIKTRGQQVTLRCSSQSGHNTVSWYQQALGQGPQFIFQYYREEENGRGNFPPRFSGLQFPNYSSELNVNALELDDSALYLCASSSLGTTYEQYFGPGTRLTVT.

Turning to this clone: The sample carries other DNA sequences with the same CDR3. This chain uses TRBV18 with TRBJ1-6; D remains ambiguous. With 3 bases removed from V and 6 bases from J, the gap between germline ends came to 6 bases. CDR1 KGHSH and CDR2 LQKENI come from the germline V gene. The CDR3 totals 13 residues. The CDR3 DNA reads TGTGCCAGCTCACCCGGGAGTAATTCACCCCTCCACTTT. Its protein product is CASSPGSNSPLHF. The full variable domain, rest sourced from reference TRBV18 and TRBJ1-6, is NAGVMQNPRHLVRRRGQEARLRCSPMKGHSHVYWYRQLPEEGLKFMVYLQKENIIDESGMPKERFSAEFPKEGPSILRIQQVVRGDSAAYFCASSPGSNSPLHFGNGTRLTVT.

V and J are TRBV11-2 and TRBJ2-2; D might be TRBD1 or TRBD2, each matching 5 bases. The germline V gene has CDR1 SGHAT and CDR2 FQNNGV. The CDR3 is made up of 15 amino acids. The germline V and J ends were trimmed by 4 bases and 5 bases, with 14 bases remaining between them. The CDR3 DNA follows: TGTGCCAGCAGCTCGGCCGGGGCCTTAACCGGGGAGCTGTTTTTT. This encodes CASSSAGALTGELFF.

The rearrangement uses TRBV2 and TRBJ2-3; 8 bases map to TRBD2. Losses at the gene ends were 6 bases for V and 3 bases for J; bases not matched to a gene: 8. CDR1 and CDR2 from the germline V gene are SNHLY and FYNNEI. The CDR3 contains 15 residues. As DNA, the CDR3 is TGTGCCAGCAGGACGACTAGCGCCCCTACAGATACGCAGTATTTT. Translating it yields CASRTTSAPTDTQYF.

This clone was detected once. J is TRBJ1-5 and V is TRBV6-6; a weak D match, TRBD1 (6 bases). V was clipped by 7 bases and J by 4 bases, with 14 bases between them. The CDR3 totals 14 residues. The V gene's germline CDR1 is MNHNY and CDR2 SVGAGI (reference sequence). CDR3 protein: CASTHGQLNQPQHF. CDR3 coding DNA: TGTGCCAGCACTCACGGACAGCTTAATCAGCCCCAGCATTTT.

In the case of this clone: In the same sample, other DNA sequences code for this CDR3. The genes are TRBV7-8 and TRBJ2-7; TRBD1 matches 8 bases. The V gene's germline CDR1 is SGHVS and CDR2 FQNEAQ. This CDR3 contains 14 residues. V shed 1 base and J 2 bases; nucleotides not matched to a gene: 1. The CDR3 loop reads CASSLVQGAYEQYF. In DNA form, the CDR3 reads TGTGCCAGCAGCTTAGTACAGGGGGCCTACGAGCAGTACTTC.

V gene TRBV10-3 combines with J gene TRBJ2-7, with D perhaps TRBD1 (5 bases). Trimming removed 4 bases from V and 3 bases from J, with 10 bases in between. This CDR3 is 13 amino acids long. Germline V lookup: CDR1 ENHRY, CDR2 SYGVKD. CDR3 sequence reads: CAISGQQSYEQYF. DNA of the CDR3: TGTGCCATCAGTGGACAGCAAAGCTACGAGCAGTACTTC.

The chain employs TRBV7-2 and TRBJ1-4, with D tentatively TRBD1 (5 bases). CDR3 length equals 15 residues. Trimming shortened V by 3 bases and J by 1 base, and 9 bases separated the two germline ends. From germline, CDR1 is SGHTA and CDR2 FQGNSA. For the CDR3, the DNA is TGTGCCAGCAGCTTGCATCAGGGAACTAATGAAAAACTGTTTTTT. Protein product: CASSLHQGTNEKLFF. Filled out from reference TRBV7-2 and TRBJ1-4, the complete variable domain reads GAGVSQSPSNKVTEKGKDVELRCDPISGHTALYWYRQSLGQGLEFLIYFQGNSAPDKSGLPSDRFSAERTGGSVSTLTIQRTQQEDSAVYLCASSLHQGTNEKLFFGSGTQLSVL.

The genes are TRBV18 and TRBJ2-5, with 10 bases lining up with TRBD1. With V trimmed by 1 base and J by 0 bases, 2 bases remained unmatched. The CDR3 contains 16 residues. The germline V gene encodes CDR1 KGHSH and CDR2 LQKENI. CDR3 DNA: TGTGCCAGCTCACCACTAGGGACAGGGGACCAAGAGACCCAGTACTTC. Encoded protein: CASSPLGTGDQETQYF.

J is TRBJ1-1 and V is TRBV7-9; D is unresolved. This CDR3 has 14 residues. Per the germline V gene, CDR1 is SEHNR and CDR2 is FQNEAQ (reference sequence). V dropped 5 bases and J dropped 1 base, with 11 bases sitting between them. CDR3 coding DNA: TGTGCCAGCAGCCCTACCGTTGGGAACACTGAAGCTTTCTTT. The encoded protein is CASSPTVGNTEAFF.

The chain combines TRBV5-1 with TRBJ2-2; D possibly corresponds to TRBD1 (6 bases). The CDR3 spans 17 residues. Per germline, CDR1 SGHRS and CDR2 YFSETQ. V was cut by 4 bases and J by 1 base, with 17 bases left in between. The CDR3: CASSPPGTPMNTGELFF. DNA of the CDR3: TGCGCCAGCAGCCCCCCCGGGACACCCATGAACACCGGGGAGCTGTTTTTT. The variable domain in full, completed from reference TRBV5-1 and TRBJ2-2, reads KAGVTQTPRYLIKTRGQQVTLSCSPISGHRSVSWYQQTPGQGLQFLFEYFSETQRNKGNFPGRFSGRQFSNSRSEMNVSTLELGDSALYLCASSPPGTPMNTGELFFGEGSRLTVL.

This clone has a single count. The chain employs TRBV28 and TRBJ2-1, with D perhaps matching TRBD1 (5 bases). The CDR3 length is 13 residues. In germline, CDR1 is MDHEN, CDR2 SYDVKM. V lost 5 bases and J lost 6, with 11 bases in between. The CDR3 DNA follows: TGTGCCAGCAGTAGTAGACAGCCCAATGAGCAGTTCTTC. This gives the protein CASSSRQPNEQFF.

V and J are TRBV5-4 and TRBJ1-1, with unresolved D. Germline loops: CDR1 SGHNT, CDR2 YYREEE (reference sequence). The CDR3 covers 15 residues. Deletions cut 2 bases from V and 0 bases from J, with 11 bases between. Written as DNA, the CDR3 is TGTGCCAGCAGCTTAACATTTGGGTTGAACACTGAAGCTTTCTTT. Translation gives CASSLTFGLNTEAFF.

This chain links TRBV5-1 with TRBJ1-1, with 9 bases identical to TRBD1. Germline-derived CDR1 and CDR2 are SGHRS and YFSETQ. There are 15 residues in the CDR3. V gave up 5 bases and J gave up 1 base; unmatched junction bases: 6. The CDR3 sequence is CASRDRGSRNTEAFF. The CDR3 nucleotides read TGCGCCAGCAGGGACAGGGGTTCTCGGAACACTGAAGCTTTCTTT.

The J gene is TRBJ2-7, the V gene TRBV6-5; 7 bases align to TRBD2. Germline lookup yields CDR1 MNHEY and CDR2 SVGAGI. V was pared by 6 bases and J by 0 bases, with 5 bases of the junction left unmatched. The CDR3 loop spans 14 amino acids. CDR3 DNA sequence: TGTGCCAGCAGACGGACTAGTTTCTCCTACGAGCAGTACTTC. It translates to CASRRTSFSYEQYF.

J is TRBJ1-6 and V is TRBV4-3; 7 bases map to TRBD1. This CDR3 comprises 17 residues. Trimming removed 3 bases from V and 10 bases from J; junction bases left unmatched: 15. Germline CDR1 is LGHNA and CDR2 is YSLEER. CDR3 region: CASSHYPTGRYQSPLHF. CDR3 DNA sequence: TGCGCCAGCAGCCATTACCCGACAGGGCGTTATCAGTCACCCCTCCACTTT.

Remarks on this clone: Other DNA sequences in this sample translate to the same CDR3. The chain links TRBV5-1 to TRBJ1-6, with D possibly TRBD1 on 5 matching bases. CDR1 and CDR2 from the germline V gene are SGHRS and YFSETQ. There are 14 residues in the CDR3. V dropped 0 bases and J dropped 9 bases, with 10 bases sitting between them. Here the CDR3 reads CASSLAGRGSPLHF. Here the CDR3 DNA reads TGCGCCAGCAGCTTGGCGGGGAGGGGTTCACCCCTCCACTTT.

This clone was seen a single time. The CDR3: CASSAAFTGELFF. The DNA of the CDR3 is TGTGCCAGCAGTGCTGCTTTTACCGGGGAGCTGTTTTTT. The chain is built from TRBV2 and TRBJ2-2, with D uncertain. With 4 bases removed from V and 5 bases from J, the gap between germline ends came to 8 bases. In germline, CDR1 is SNHLY, CDR2 FYNNEI. The length of the CDR3 is 13 residues.

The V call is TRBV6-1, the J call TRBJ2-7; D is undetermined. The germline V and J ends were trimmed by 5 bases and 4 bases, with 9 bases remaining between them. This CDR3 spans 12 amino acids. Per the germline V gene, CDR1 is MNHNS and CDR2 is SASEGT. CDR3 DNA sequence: TGTGCCAGCAGTCTTGGACGGTACGAGCAGTACTTC. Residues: CASSLGRYEQYF.